These 11 T cell receptor beta chains were all obtained from the same sample, sequenced in a study of T cells in narcolepsy. Data came from immunoSEQ multiplex PCR; TCRdb stores just in-frame clones and leaves some out. The sample holds approximately 9,400 clones, roughly 65% seen once. Sequencing used CD45RA- memory CD8+ T cells from PBMCs. The receptors stem from a human donor with narcolepsy.

This clone was detected only a few times. The V call is TRBV6-5, the J call TRBJ2-5, with D possibly TRBD1 on 6 matching bases. This CDR3 has 13 amino acids. CDR1 and CDR2 from the germline V gene are MNHEY and SVGAGI. Trimming cost V 6 bases and J 1 base, with 9 bases left between them. The CDR3 DNA reads TGTGCCAGCAGCCTGGACAGCCAAGAGACCCAGTACTTC. It specifies CASSLDSQETQYF.

The sample holds a few counts of this clone. The rearrangement links TRBV7-9 to TRBJ2-7; 12 positions agree with TRBD1. J lost 6 bases, V lost 5 bases, and 17 bases had no gene match. There are 18 residues in the CDR3. CDR1 SEHNR and CDR2 FQNEAQ come from the germline V gene (reference sequence). CDR3 in DNA: TGTGCCAGCAGCGCCCCGGGTGGGTCAGGGACAGGGGGCCTCGAGCAGTACTTC. As protein: CASSAPGGSGTGGLEQYF.

This clone was detected only once. The likely explanation is a read error, given a far larger clone one base away. V gene TRBV5-6 combines with J gene TRBJ1-6; no clear D gene. The CDR3 sequence is 15 residues long. Germline V gene sequence: CDR1 SGHDT, CDR2 YYEEEE. CDR3 in DNA: TGTCCCAGCAGCCTGGGAGTTCCCTATAATTCACCCCTCCACTTT. Protein product: CPSSLGVPYNSPLHF.

CDR3 coding DNA: TGTGCCAGCAGCGCCATGGCGGGGGGACTTTACAATGAGCAGTTCTTC. Its translation is CASSAMAGGLYNEQFF. The chain has TRBV7-2 and TRBJ2-1; 8 bases are shared with TRBD2. Looked up from germline, CDR1 is SGHTA and CDR2 is FQGNSA. The CDR3 totals 16 residues. The J segment lost 4 bases and the V segment lost 5 bases, leaving 10 bases of the junction unmatched.

There are a few counts of this clone. V usage is TRBV28 and J usage is TRBJ1-5; D might be TRBD1 (5 bases). CDR1 and CDR2 from the germline V gene are MDHEN and SYDVKM. The CDR3 is 17 residues long. V was pared by 2 bases and J by 2 bases, with 16 bases between. The CDR3 nucleotides read TGTGCCAGCAGTTTAATCCCGACAGAAATCGGCAATCAGCCCCAGCATTTT. It encodes CASSLIPTEIGNQPQHF.

This chain uses TRBV5-6 with TRBJ2-3; TRBD2 aligns across 7 bases. The CDR3 is 15 residues long. The germline V gene has CDR1 SGHDT and CDR2 YYEEEE. V lost 6 bases and J lost 6; bases outside the gene matches: 13. The CDR3 spells CASILGGGRHDTQYF. CDR3 DNA: TGTGCCAGCATCCTGGGTGGCGGGAGACATGATACGCAGTATTTT.

The V gene is TRBV19, the J gene TRBJ2-1; a weak D match, TRBD2 (5 bases). Germline loops: CDR1 LNHDA, CDR2 SQIVND (reference sequence). Trimming left V 10 bases short and J 3 bases short, with 10 bases between. The CDR3 is made up of 12 amino acids. This chain's CDR3 is CATRTYYNEQFF. CDR3 sequence (DNA): TGTGCCACCAGGACTTACTACAATGAGCAGTTCTTC.

J is TRBJ2-7 and V is TRBV28, with D perhaps given as TRBD1 or TRBD2 (5 bases each). The ends were cut back, 4 bases at V and 5 bases at J, with 21 bases in the middle. This CDR3 is 16 amino acids long. Germline-derived CDR1 and CDR2 are MDHEN and SYDVKM. CDR3 sequence: CASSSSPPGPLHEQYF. The DNA for the CDR3 is TGTGCCAGCAGTTCAAGCCCCCCGGGACCCCTCCACGAGCAGTACTTC.

Judged by abundance, this clone is large. The chain uses TRBV7-9 and TRBJ1-2; D remains unclear. V dropped 6 bases and J dropped 1 base, with 12 bases sitting between them. The CDR3 runs to 14 residues. The germline gives CDR1 SEHNR, CDR2 FQNEAQ (reference sequence). For the CDR3, the DNA is TGTGCCAGCAGGGCCTTTAGTCTTAACTATGGCTACACCTTC. This gives the protein CASRAFSLNYGYTF.

This clone showed up just once. The chain carries TRBV10-3 and TRBJ2-4; the D gene is possibly TRBD2 (5 bases). The CDR3 consists of 13 residues. Trimming took 3 bases from V and 6 from J, leaving 9 bases between them. Germline lookup yields CDR1 ENHRY and CDR2 SYGVKD. The CDR3 DNA is TGTGCCATCAGTGACGCCCGGGGAAACATTCAGTACTTC. Translated: CAISDARGNIQYF.

The CDR3 sequence is CAISESGQNTEAFF. The CDR3, as DNA: TGTGCCATCAGTGAGTCGGGACAGAACACTGAAGCTTTCTTT. This chain uses TRBV10-3 with TRBJ1-1; tentative D call: TRBD1 (6 bases). This CDR3 spans 14 amino acids. Germline CDR1 is ENHRY and CDR2 is SYGVKD. V dropped 0 bases and J dropped 1 base, with 6 bases sitting between them.